These 10 T cell receptor beta chains originate from one sample sequenced in a study of post-analysis software for immune sequencing data. Study results and caveats: Included in a set of a handful of TRBV segments more frequent in patients than controls were TRBV5-6, TRBV5-1 and TRBV20-1.

Antigens for these TCRs are unknown. Incorporated into the TCR beta cDNA libraries were unique molecular identifiers, which served to reduce PCR and sequencing biases. TCRdb used MiXCR to reprocess the PCR reads, holding one entry per CDR3 protein. The table has 170,000 or so distinct CDR3 sequences, approximately 30% seen once; the top ten hold about 1.6%. The sample comprised blood. The receptors come from a girl aged 5-17 years with multiple sclerosis.

This clonotype was recorded a few times. This rearrangement joins TRBV12-3 or TRBV12-4 to TRBJ1-2; D may be TRBD1 (5 bases). V lost 6 bases, J lost 8 bases, and 19 bases lay in between. The length of the CDR3 is 14 residues. The CDR3 sequence is CASRTGTSTQGYTF. CDR3 nucleotides: TGTGCCAGCAGAACCGGGACCTCCACCCAGGGCTACACCTTC.

As concerns this clonotype: This may be a read error: a much more frequent sequence differs by one nucleotide. V is TRBV20-1 and J is TRBJ2-7; 7 nucleotides match TRBD2. The CDR3 is 15 residues long. J lost 7 bases, V lost 0 bases, and 12 bases had no gene match. The V gene's germline CDR1 is DFQATT and CDR2 SNEGSKA (reference sequence). CDR3 bases: TGCAGTGCTAGAGATTACCAGCGGGAAAGGAATGAGCAGTACTTC. Translating it yields CSARDYQRERNEQYF.

The V gene is TRBV4-1, the J gene TRBJ2-1; the D is unclear. Germline V gives CDR1 MGHRA, CDR2 YSYEKL. V was trimmed by 0 bases and J by 10 bases, leaving 19 bases between them. The CDR3 is 16 residues long. The CDR3 sequence is CASSQDLRALRGEQFF. In DNA form, the CDR3 reads TGCGCCAGCAGCCAAGACCTCCGGGCCCTGCGAGGCGAGCAGTTCTTC.

This clonotype occurred many times. V and J are TRBV12-3 or TRBV12-4 and TRBJ2-1; 7 bases line up with TRBD2. V was clipped by 2 bases and J by 7 bases; unmatched bases: 5. The CDR3 extends over 14 amino acids. The CDR3 DNA sequence: TGTGCCAGCAGTTTAAGAGCTAGCGGAAATGAGCAGTTCTTC. Its translation is CASSLRASGNEQFF.

The chain links TRBV11-3 to TRBJ2-5, with no clear D. The CDR3 runs to 13 residues. From germline, CDR1 is SGHNT and CDR2 YENEEA. V was clipped by 5 bases and J by 4 bases, with 11 bases between them. The CDR3 loop reads CASSRFSRETQYF. In DNA, the CDR3 is TGTGCCAGCAGCCGATTTTCGAGAGAGACCCAGTACTTC.

This clonotype showed up many times. The chain couples TRBV28 to TRBJ1-2, with 12 bases aligning to TRBD1. J lost 7 bases, V lost 6 bases, and 15 bases had no gene match. Germline lookup yields CDR1 MDHEN and CDR2 SYDVKM. This CDR3 spans 17 amino acids. CDR3: CASSLKGTGGSVAGYTF. DNA of the CDR3: TGTGCCAGCAGCCTTAAGGGGACAGGGGGCTCCGTGGCTGGCTACACCTTC.

The chain combines TRBV4-1 with TRBJ1-2; no definite D call. CDR3 length equals 17 residues. V was pared by 5 bases and J by 6 bases, with 25 bases between. From germline, CDR1 is MGHRA and CDR2 YSYEKL. CDR3 amino acids: CASSCDGEEKGEDGYTF. The DNA for the CDR3 is TGCGCCAGCAGCTGCGACGGGGAGGAGAAAGGAGAGGATGGCTACACCTTC.

This clonotype was detected only a few times. The rearrangement uses TRBV20-1 and TRBJ2-1; 15 bases align to TRBD2. The germline V gene has CDR1 DFQATT and CDR2 SNEGSKA (reference sequence). This CDR3 is built from 16 residues. Trimming took 6 bases from V and 6 from J; bases not matched to a gene: 9. CDR3 bases: TGCAGTGCCACCACACCGGGACTAGCGGGAGGCAATGAGCAGTTCTTC. Translation: CSATTPGLAGGNEQFF.

The chain is built from TRBV29-1 and TRBJ2-2; the D is unclear. Germline V gene sequence: CDR1 SQVTM, CDR2 ANQGSEA. V lost 6 bases, J lost 3 bases, and 11 bases lay in between. The CDR3 runs 13 residues. Written as DNA, the CDR3 is TGCAGCGTCAGATCACAGTACACCGGGGAGCTGTTTTTT. Translated: CSVRSQYTGELFF.

The V and J genes are TRBV7-2 and TRBJ2-3, with TRBD2 matching over 8 bases. V was clipped by 5 bases and J by 4 bases; unmatched bases: 5. CDR1 SGHTA and CDR2 FQGNSA come from the germline V gene. The CDR3 runs to 14 residues. CDR3 nucleotide sequence: TGTGCCAGCAGCCGCGGGGGGCCCCCAGATACGCAGTATTTT. As protein: CASSRGGPPDTQYF. Complete variable domain (other parts from reference TRBV7-2 and TRBJ2-3): GAGVSQSPSNKVTEKGKDVELRCDPISGHTALYWYRQSLGQGLEFLIYFQGNSAPDKSGLPSDRFSAERTGGSVSTLTIQRTQQEDSAVYLCASSRGGPPDTQYFGPGTRLTVL.